This TCR beta chain was identified in a study of T cells in tumors after PD-1 blockade. Clones were sequenced by immunoSEQ multiplex PCR, and TCRdb holds only the in-frame ones, with some missing. The data hold 61,000 or so clones, with roughly 78% observed a single time. The V end was cut by 4 bases, the J end by 3 bases, with 7 bases between. Germline loops: CDR1 LNHDA, CDR2 SQIVND (reference sequence). This CDR3 is built from 13 residues. This material consisted of PBMCs, taken before anti-PD-1 treatment. The source of this sequence is a human donor with basal cell carcinoma. This chain links TRBV19 with TRBJ2-1; D is ambiguous. The CDR3 loop reads CASSTAGYNEQFF. The CDR3 region has the DNA TGTGCCAGTAGTACGGCAGGCTACAATGAGCAGTTCTTC.